These 22 T cell receptor beta chains share one sample of origin, sequenced in a study of cytomegalovirus exposure and HLA in healthy donors listed by TCRdb under 2017. The library was built by means of the immunoSEQ multiplex PCR assay. The multiplex PCR relied on a mix of 60 forward primers for TCR Vbeta segments and 13 reverse primers for TCR Jbeta segments. TCRdb limited this immuneACCESS table to in-frame rearrangements with V and J called. A share of clones is missing; checked studies link under half to unresolved V genes, and the rest is unexplained. The sample table holds more than 50,000 clones, of which approximately 80% were seen once. The leading ten clones occupy approximately 2.4% of the sample. Sequencing was performed on PBMCs. These TCRs come from a female donor in good health and CMV-seronegative.

The genes are TRBV7-2 and TRBJ2-7; a possible D gene is TRBD2 (6 bases). Deletions cut 5 bases from V and 5 bases from J, with 13 bases between. This CDR3 is built from 13 residues. CDR1 and CDR2 (germline): SGHTA, FQGNSA. Written as DNA, the CDR3 is TGTGCCAGCAGCACCCGCAAGCGGGACGAGCAGTACTTC. Translation gives CASSTRKRDEQYF.

This clone has more than one count but fewer than ten. The rearrangement joins TRBV6-5 to TRBJ2-7; 8 bases line up with TRBD1. Germline CDR1 reads MNHEY; CDR2 reads SVGAGI. After removal of 5 bases from V and 2 bases from J, the junction contained 5 bases not matched to a gene. CDR3 length: 14 amino acids. In DNA form, the CDR3 reads TGTGCCAGCAGTCGACAGGGGCAAACCTACGAGCAGTACTTC. Amino acids: CASSRQGQTYEQYF.

This clone has more than one count but fewer than ten. The chain employs TRBV30 and TRBJ1-3; D is possibly TRBD1 (6 bases). Germline-derived CDR1 and CDR2 are GTSNPN and SVGIG (reference sequence). The CDR3 totals 14 residues. Trimming cost V 1 base and J 4 bases, with 11 bases left between them. The CDR3 sequence: CAWSAGGQGNTIYF. The CDR3 DNA is TGTGCCTGGAGTGCGGGCGGACAGGGAAACACCATATATTTT.

J is TRBJ1-4 and V is TRBV9; 10 bases fit TRBD1. The CDR3 is 14 amino acids. Trimming removed 3 bases from V and 8 bases from J; junction bases left unmatched: 4. Germline loops: CDR1 SGDLS, CDR2 YYNGEE. In nucleotides, the CDR3 is TGTGCCAGCAGCGCGGGACAGGGGAGAGAAAAACTGTTTTTT. Encoded protein: CASSAGQGREKLFF. Drawing the rest from reference TRBV9 and TRBJ1-4, the complete variable domain is DSGVTQTPKHLITATGQRVTLRCSPRSGDLSVYWYQQSLDQGLQFLIQYYNGEERAKGNILERFSAQQFPDLHSELNLSSLELGDSALYFCASSAGQGREKLFFGSGTQLSVL.

V and J are TRBV5-4 and TRBJ2-1; 9 nucleotides agree with TRBD2. Germline V gene lookup returns CDR1 SGHNT and CDR2 YYREEE (reference sequence). This CDR3 spans 16 amino acids. J was trimmed by 8 bases and V by 0 bases; bases with no gene match: 9. DNA for the CDR3: TGTGCCAGCAGCTTGGCCGGGGCTAGCGGGAACTATGAGCAGTTCTTC. Protein: CASSLAGASGNYEQFF.

The rearrangement links TRBV10-3 to TRBJ2-7, with a possible D match to TRBD1 (8 bases). V was shortened by 3 bases and J by 2 bases, with 29 bases between the two germline ends. Per germline, CDR1 ENHRY and CDR2 SYGVKD. This CDR3 is 20 amino acids long. The CDR3 DNA sequence: TGTGCCATCAGTGATTGGACAGGGAGGGTAAAAGGCGGGAGTACCTACGAGCAGTACTTC. Translation: CAISDWTGRVKGGSTYEQYF.

This chain joins TRBV6-6 and TRBJ1-6; TRBD1 might be the D (5 bases). This CDR3 has 15 amino acids. From germline, CDR1 is MNHNY and CDR2 SVGAGI (reference sequence). With 11 bases removed from V and 7 bases from J, the gap between germline ends came to 21 bases. The CDR3 reads CAASGAKGRNSPLHF. As DNA, the CDR3 is TGTGCCGCCTCCGGGGCAAAGGGGAGGAATTCACCCCTCCACTTT.

This chain uses TRBV19 with TRBJ2-7, with 9 bases matching TRBD1. The CDR3 covers 15 residues. With 5 bases clipped from V and 3 bases from J, the junction kept 8 bases outside the gene matches. CDR1 is LNHDA and CDR2 is SQIVND in the germline V gene (reference sequence). CDR3 region: CASSSLGGQGYEQYF. For the CDR3, the DNA is TGTGCCAGTAGTTCCTTGGGGGGACAGGGCTACGAGCAGTACTTC. Filled out from reference TRBV19 and TRBJ2-7, the complete variable domain reads DGGITQSPKYLFRKEGQNVTLSCEQNLNHDAMYWYRQDPGQGLRLIYYSQIVNDFQKGDIAEGYSVSREKKESFPLTVTSAQKNPTAFYLCASSSLGGQGYEQYFGPGTRLTVT.

The V call is TRBV4-2, the J call TRBJ2-5; TRBD1 aligns across 8 bases. TRBJ2-7 matches the DNA end more closely, so the J call is doubtful. The CDR3 covers 15 residues. CDR1 is LGHNA and CDR2 is YNFKEQ in the germline V gene. In nucleotides, the CDR3 is TGTGCCAGCAGCCATTGGGGGACAGGTTCCTACGAGCAGTACTTC. It yields the protein CASSHWGTGSYEQYF.

Concerning this clone: Other DNA variants within this sample encode the same CDR3. The chain recombines TRBV28 with TRBJ1-2; D unresolved. V lost 3 bases and J 2 bases, leaving 7 bases between the germline ends. The germline V gene encodes CDR1 MDHEN and CDR2 SYDVKM. This CDR3 region has 13 residues. CDR3 protein: CASSLAVNYGYTF. CDR3 nucleotide sequence: TGTGCCAGCAGTTTGGCAGTAAACTATGGCTACACCTTC.

This clone was found once. J is TRBJ1-6 and V is TRBV14, with TRBD1 matching 7 bases. From germline, CDR1 is SGHDN and CDR2 FVKESK. The CDR3 has 16 residues. V lost 3 bases, J lost 1 base, and 3 bases stayed unmatched. The CDR3 spells CASSQQGGSYNSPLHF. The CDR3 nucleotides are TGTGCCAGCAGCCAGCAGGGGGGATCCTATAATTCACCCCTCCACTTT.

This clone was seen a few times. The chain employs TRBV2 and TRBJ2-7; 7 positions agree with TRBD2. The CDR3 is made up of 16 amino acids. Per the germline V gene, CDR1 is SNHLY and CDR2 is FYNNEI. Trimming took 3 bases from V and 3 from J; bases not matched to a gene: 11. Here the CDR3 DNA reads TGTGCCAGCAGTGACGGGGGGACGTTCGATAACTACGAGCAGTACTTC. Protein sequence: CASSDGGTFDNYEQYF.

This clone was counted a few times. The junction differs from germline at one of its ends, possibly a read error. The V gene is TRBV4-2, the J gene TRBJ2-7; TRBD2 agrees at 10 bases. The CDR3 length is 12 residues. Looked up from germline, CDR1 is LGHNA and CDR2 is YNFKEQ. In nucleotides, the CDR3 is TGTGCCAGCAGCCAAGATGCTGGACTAGCGGTTTTC. Translation: CASSQDAGLAVF.

The V call is TRBV7-9, the J call TRBJ1-2, with D unresolved. The CDR3 loop spans 12 amino acids. The V gene lost 6 bases and the J gene lost 8 bases, with 13 bases spanning the gap. Germline lookup yields CDR1 SEHNR and CDR2 FQNEAQ (reference sequence). The CDR3 sequence: CASRPSAGGYTF. The CDR3 DNA is TGTGCCAGCAGGCCGTCGGCGGGGGGCTACACCTTC.

The chain has TRBV6-1 and TRBJ1-4; D gene uncertain. The CDR3 covers 17 residues. The germline gives CDR1 MNHNS, CDR2 SASEGT. V gave up 1 base and J gave up 2 bases, with 14 bases separating them. Here the CDR3 DNA reads TGTGCCAGCAGTGAAGTTACCTGGTATAGTACTAATGAAAAACTGTTTTTT. Translated, it gives CASSEVTWYSTNEKLFF.

This clone was found a few times. The chain combines TRBV9 with TRBJ2-1, with D perhaps matching TRBD2 (6 bases). The ends were cut back, 4 bases at V and 8 bases at J, with 19 bases in the middle. The CDR3 consists of 15 residues. Per the germline V gene, CDR1 is SGDLS and CDR2 is YYNGEE. The CDR3 nucleotides read TGTGCCAGCAGCAGATCCGGGGGATTAGTGGATGAGCAGTTCTTC. Translated, it gives CASSRSGGLVDEQFF. Combining the CDR3 with reference TRBV9 and TRBJ2-1 gives the whole variable domain DSGVTQTPKHLITATGQRVTLRCSPRSGDLSVYWYQQSLDQGLQFLIQYYNGEERAKGNILERFSAQQFPDLHSELNLSSLELGDSALYFCASSRSGGLVDEQFFGPGTRLTVL.

The chain uses TRBV13 and TRBJ2-7, with 11 bases lining up with TRBD1. Germline CDR1 reads PRHDT; CDR2 reads FYEKMQ (reference sequence). Trimming cost V 4 bases and J 3 bases; bases outside gene matches: 8. This CDR3 spans 16 amino acids. Here the CDR3 reads CASSYGGTGGDYEQYF. The CDR3 nucleotides read TGTGCCAGCAGCTATGGGGGGACAGGGGGGGACTACGAGCAGTACTTC.

DNA for the CDR3: TGTGCCAGCAGTGCATGGGACAGGGTCTCATCTGAAGCTTTCTTT. Encoded protein: CASSAWDRVSSEAFF. The genes are TRBV6-5 and TRBJ1-1; 9 bases align to TRBD1. From germline, CDR1 is MNHEY and CDR2 SVGAGI. Trimming took 5 bases from V and 6 from J; bases not matched to a gene: 10. The CDR3 is made up of 15 amino acids.

V usage is TRBV2 and J usage is TRBJ2-3, with TRBD2 matching over 11 bases. V shed 5 bases, J shed 5 bases, and the junction held 6 bases outside the gene matches. The CDR3 runs to 15 residues. Germline CDR1 reads SNHLY; CDR2 reads FYNNEI. The DNA for the CDR3 is TGTGCCAGCAGTCCCCTAGCGGGGGGCTTAGATACGCAGTATTTT. Residues: CASSPLAGGLDTQYF.

This chain uses TRBV4-3 with TRBJ2-1, with TRBD2 identical over 10 bases. The CDR3 sequence is 17 residues long. From germline, CDR1 is LGHNA and CDR2 YSLEER. V trimming: 0 bases; J trimming: 9 bases; junction bases outside the gene matches: 11. The CDR3 protein is CASSQEWVLAGASEQFF. As DNA, the CDR3 is TGCGCCAGCAGCCAAGAGTGGGTGCTAGCGGGAGCCAGTGAGCAGTTCTTC.

The chain employs TRBV30 and TRBJ1-2, with TRBD1 as a possible D gene (5 bases). V lost 0 bases and J 6 bases, leaving 11 bases between the germline ends. The CDR3 is made up of 13 amino acids. The germline V gene encodes CDR1 GTSNPN and CDR2 SVGIG (reference sequence). The CDR3 here is CAWSVRGSHGYTF. CDR3 nucleotide sequence: TGTGCCTGGAGTGTACGGGGGTCGCATGGCTACACCTTC.

This clone was seen more than once but under ten times. The gene calls are TRBV7-2 and TRBJ2-1; no definite D call. This CDR3 has 14 residues. In germline, CDR1 is SGHTA, CDR2 FQGNSA. V lost 1 base, J lost 7 bases, and 11 bases lay in between. CDR3 region: CASSLEGRWNEQFF. CDR3 sequence (DNA): TGTGCCAGCAGCTTAGAAGGCAGGTGGAATGAGCAGTTCTTC.